Each of the 25 T cell receptor beta chains below was sequenced from the same sample in a study of CD8 T cells in Susac syndrome. Reverse transcription used roughly 0.45 to 1 ug RNA and random hexamers. TCRdb ran MiXCR on the immunoSEQ multiplex PCR reads and lists one entry per CDR3 protein. The sample records around 170,000 distinct CDR3 sequences, around 93% being singletons. Sequenced input: CD8+ T cells from PBMCs. The receptors stem from a human donor with Susac syndrome.

The rearrangement uses TRBV30 and TRBJ2-1; 9 bases map to TRBD2. The CDR3 is made up of 12 amino acids. Germline trimming cut 5 bases from V and 7 bases from J; bases unmatched to any gene: 3. Looked up from germline, CDR1 is GTSNPN and CDR2 is SVGIG (reference sequence). The CDR3 here is CAWGRGGNEQFF. CDR3 nucleotide sequence: TGTGCCTGGGGGCGGGGGGGGAATGAGCAGTTCTTC.

This clonotype appeared once. The chain employs TRBV7-9 and TRBJ1-1; TRBD1 is a possible D gene (5 bases). Germline-derived CDR1 and CDR2 are SEHNR and FQNEAQ (reference sequence). The CDR3 consists of 17 residues. Trimming took 4 bases from V and 2 from J, leaving 20 bases between them. CDR3 nucleotides: TGTGCCAGCAGCTCGTCAATAACCCGGGGCTTAAACACTGAAGCTTTCTTT. Translation gives CASSSSITRGLNTEAFF. Variable domain in full (rest from reference TRBV7-9 and TRBJ1-1): DTGVSQNPRHKITKRGQNVTFRCDPISEHNRLYWYRQTLGQGPEFLTYFQNEAQLEKSRLLSDRFSAERPKGSFSTLEIQRTEQGDSAMYLCASSSSITRGLNTEAFFGQGTRLTVV.

The rearrangement uses TRBV7-9 and TRBJ2-5; D ambiguous. Germline CDR1 reads SEHNR; CDR2 reads FQNEAQ (reference sequence). Trimming took 5 bases from V and 3 from J, leaving 7 bases between them. This CDR3 region has 12 residues. Written as DNA, the CDR3 is TGTGCCAGCAGCCCCCAGGAAGAGACCCAGTACTTC. It translates to CASSPQEETQYF. The full variable domain, in which reference TRBV7-9 and TRBJ2-5 provide the parts outside the CDR3, is DTGVSQNPRHKITKRGQNVTFRCDPISEHNRLYWYRQTLGQGPEFLTYFQNEAQLEKSRLLSDRFSAERPKGSFSTLEIQRTEQGDSAMYLCASSPQEETQYFGPGTRLLVL.

The gene calls are TRBV2 and TRBJ2-7; D ambiguous. Germline V gene lookup returns CDR1 SNHLY and CDR2 FYNNEI. The CDR3 has 13 amino acids. CDR3 sequence (DNA): TGTGCAGCTCGAGGTCAGGCGACCTACGAGCAGTACTTC. It translates to CAARGQATYEQYF. The full variable domain, its missing parts supplied by reference TRBV2 and TRBJ2-7, is EPEVTQTPSHQVTQMGQEVILRCVPISNHLYFYWYRQILGQKVEFLVSFYNNEISEKSEIFDDQFSVERPDGSNFTLKIRSTKLEDSAMYFCAARGQATYEQYFGPGTRLTVT.

The chain recombines TRBV5-6 with TRBJ2-5; TRBD2 matches at 9 bases. V shed 2 bases and J 0 bases; nucleotides not matched to a gene: 8. The CDR3 sequence is 17 residues long. From germline, CDR1 is SGHDT and CDR2 YYEEEE. CDR3 residues: CASSLLAGGSYQETQYF. The CDR3 coding sequence is TGTGCCAGCAGCTTACTGGCGGGGGGGTCGTACCAAGAGACCCAGTACTTC.

The CDR3 region has the DNA TGTGCCAGCAGTTTAGCGCAGATCTCCTACAATGAGCAGTTCTTC. This translates into CASSLAQISYNEQFF. This chain links TRBV28 with TRBJ2-1; D is undetermined. V dropped 2 bases and J dropped 0 bases, with 8 bases sitting between them. In germline, CDR1 is MDHEN, CDR2 SYDVKM. The CDR3 contains 15 residues.

This sequence joins TRBV12-3 or TRBV12-4 and TRBJ1-2; maybe TRBD1 (5 bases). The CDR3 has 12 residues. V was pared by 7 bases and J by 7 bases, with 13 bases between. CDR3 residues: CASTGGEFGYTF. Written as DNA, the CDR3 is TGTGCCAGCACTGGAGGGGAATTTGGCTACACCTTC.

The CDR3 loop is CASSLIEEDTQYF. The CDR3 region has the DNA TGTGCCAGCAGTTTGATTGAGGAGGATACGCAGTATTTT. V gene TRBV28 combines with J gene TRBJ2-3; D gene unclear. Trimming removed 3 bases at V and 6 bases at J, with 10 bases between. This CDR3 has 13 residues. Germline V gene lookup returns CDR1 MDHEN and CDR2 SYDVKM.

This rearrangement joins TRBV19 to TRBJ1-5, with unresolved D. CDR1 is LNHDA, CDR2 SQIVND, per germline (reference sequence). Deletions cut 3 bases from V and 6 bases from J, with 9 bases between. The CDR3 has 13 residues. In nucleotides, the CDR3 is TGTGCCAGTAGTATTTTGGTTGCTCAGCCCCAGCATTTT. Translating gives CASSILVAQPQHF.

The V call is TRBV5-1, the J call TRBJ2-7; TRBD1 matches at 10 bases. The CDR3 is 14 residues long. Trimming took 4 bases from V and 5 from J; bases not matched to a gene: 6. CDR1 is SGHRS and CDR2 is YFSETQ in the germline V gene. CDR3 sequence (DNA): TGCGCCAGCAGCGAGGGACAGGGGCTGGACGAGCAGTACTTC. This sequence encodes CASSEGQGLDEQYF.

The chain has TRBV30 and TRBJ1-6; D call uncertain. Germline values: CDR1 GTSNPN, CDR2 SVGIG (reference sequence). The CDR3 loop spans 13 amino acids. V lost 3 bases, J lost 3 bases, and 6 bases lay in between. The CDR3 DNA is TGTGCCTGGAGGGAAATCTATAATTCACCCCTCCACTTT. Its protein is CAWREIYNSPLHF.

In DNA, the CDR3 is TGTGCCAGCAGTTTAGGGACTAGCGGGAGGGGGAATGAGCAGTTCTTC. Translated: CASSLGTSGRGNEQFF. This chain joins TRBV12-3 or TRBV12-4 and TRBJ2-1, with 15 nucleotides matching TRBD2. V was clipped by 1 base and J by 7 bases; unmatched bases: 2. This CDR3 has 16 amino acids.

This chain connects TRBV5-4 to TRBJ2-7; 8 bases align to TRBD1. The J segment lost 5 bases and the V segment lost 6 bases, leaving 13 bases of the junction unmatched. The CDR3 is 15 amino acids. Germline V gene lookup returns CDR1 SGHNT and CDR2 YYREEE (reference sequence). This CDR3 reads CASTDGAGGIHEQYF. Here the CDR3 DNA reads TGTGCCAGCACCGACGGGGCAGGGGGCATCCACGAGCAGTACTTC.

The V call is TRBV5-4, the J call TRBJ2-5; D is possibly TRBD2 (6 bases). The CDR3 totals 15 residues. From germline, CDR1 is SGHNT and CDR2 YYREEE (reference sequence). The germline V and J ends were trimmed by 2 bases and 2 bases, with 13 bases remaining between them. In nucleotides, the CDR3 is TGTGCCAGCAGCTTCCGGGACTTAAAACAAGAGACCCAGTACTTC. Translating it yields CASSFRDLKQETQYF.

In its sample, this clonotype was seen a few times. The chain employs TRBV6-5 and TRBJ2-4; 9 bases are a match to TRBD1. This CDR3 comprises 15 residues. V shed 1 base and J 6 bases; nucleotides not matched to a gene: 4. Germline V gene data show CDR1 as MNHEY and CDR2 as SVGAGI. This CDR3 is CASSYWTGAGNIQYF. CDR3 in DNA: TGTGCCAGCAGTTACTGGACAGGGGCGGGAAACATTCAGTACTTC.

The V call is TRBV19, the J call TRBJ2-7, with 8 bases matching TRBD1. The germline V gene has CDR1 LNHDA and CDR2 SQIVND (reference sequence). The CDR3 length is 13 residues. Trimming removed 10 bases from V and 2 bases from J; junction bases left unmatched: 7. The CDR3: CATAPGQAYEQYF. The DNA for the CDR3 is TGTGCCACCGCGCCGGGACAGGCCTACGAGCAGTACTTC.

The V and J genes are TRBV25-1 and TRBJ2-7, with D possibly being TRBD1 or TRBD2 (5 bases each). The germline CDR1 and CDR2 sequences are MGHDK and SYGVNS. The V end was cut by 1 base, the J end by 2 bases, with 12 bases between. The CDR3 consists of 15 residues. CDR3 protein: CASSEWGTATYEQYF. Here the CDR3 DNA reads TGTGCCAGCAGTGAATGGGGGACGGCCACCTACGAGCAGTACTTC.

The CDR3 loop is CASSEAPSPEAFF. The CDR3 region has the DNA TGTGCCAGCAGTGAAGCGCCAAGCCCTGAAGCTTTCTTT. The rearrangement links TRBV6-1 to TRBJ1-1; D gene unclear. The length of the CDR3 is 13 residues. The V and J ends lost 0 bases and 6 bases respectively, with 8 bases between them. Per germline, CDR1 MNHNS and CDR2 SASEGT.

Details on this clonotype: A read error may produce the germline difference seen at one junction end. The chain couples TRBV9 to TRBJ1-3; D is unclear. Germline V gene lookup returns CDR1 SGDLS and CDR2 YYNGEE. CDR3 length: 15 residues. CDR3 sequence reads: CASSAQQSSENTIYF. The CDR3 DNA sequence: TGTGCCAGCAGCGCGCAACAGAGCTCTGAAAACACCATATATTTT.

The V gene is TRBV29-1, the J gene TRBJ2-7; TRBD2 is a possible D gene (6 bases). This CDR3 comprises 15 residues. V was pared by 5 bases and J by 0 bases, with 17 bases between. Germline CDR1 SQVTM, CDR2 ANQGSEA. In DNA, the CDR3 is TGCAGCGTTAGCTCGTGGGGGGATGGCTCCTACGAGCAGTACTTC. Translation gives CSVSSWGDGSYEQYF.

This clonotype was detected only once. The V and J genes are TRBV7-9 and TRBJ2-7; D possibly corresponds to TRBD2 (6 bases). The germline gives CDR1 SEHNR, CDR2 FQNEAQ (reference sequence). This CDR3 has 15 residues. V was shortened by 3 bases and J by 3 bases, with 15 bases between the two germline ends. The CDR3 here is CASSFVPEEGYEQYF. The CDR3 DNA is TGTGCCAGCAGCTTCGTACCGGAGGAGGGCTACGAGCAGTACTTC.

The J gene is TRBJ2-7, the V gene TRBV7-9, with a tentative D call TRBD2 (7 bases). This CDR3 spans 16 amino acids. CDR1 and CDR2 (germline): SEHNR, FQNEAQ (reference sequence). The V end was cut by 5 bases, the J end by 2 bases, with 19 bases between. The CDR3 bases are TGTGCCAGCAGCCCGACGGGGGCTAGCGGCACCTACGAGCAGTACTTC. Translation: CASSPTGASGTYEQYF.

V usage is TRBV27 and J usage is TRBJ1-5; D is undetermined. Trimming took 7 bases from V and 2 from J, leaving 15 bases between them. Germline V gene data show CDR1 as MNHEY and CDR2 as SMNVEV (reference sequence). The CDR3 has 15 residues. CDR3 bases: TGTGCCAGCATGGCGGGCAGGAGGGGCAATCAGCCCCAGCATTTT. It is translated as CASMAGRRGNQPQHF.

The V and J genes are TRBV5-1 and TRBJ1-1, with D possibly being TRBD1 (6 bases). Trimming took 1 base from V and 6 from J, leaving 13 bases between them. This CDR3 is 14 amino acids long. CDR1 SGHRS and CDR2 YFSETQ come from the germline V gene. CDR3 region: CASSLFQGIPEAFF. The CDR3 DNA is TGCGCCAGCAGCTTGTTTCAGGGGATCCCTGAAGCTTTCTTT. Based on the CDR3 plus reference TRBV5-1 and TRBJ1-1, the full variable domain is KAGVTQTPRYLIKTRGQQVTLSCSPISGHRSVSWYQQTPGQGLQFLFEYFSETQRNKGNFPGRFSGRQFSNSRSEMNVSTLELGDSALYLCASSLFQGIPEAFFGQGTRLTVV.

V and J are TRBV4-2 and TRBJ1-1; D is ambiguous. Trimming took off 3 bases at V and 0 bases at J, with 8 bases between the two ends. The germline V gene has CDR1 LGHNA and CDR2 YNFKEQ. The CDR3 spans 14 residues. DNA for the CDR3: TGTGCCAGCAGCCAGCCAACATTGAACACTGAAGCTTTCTTT. This gives the protein CASSQPTLNTEAFF.